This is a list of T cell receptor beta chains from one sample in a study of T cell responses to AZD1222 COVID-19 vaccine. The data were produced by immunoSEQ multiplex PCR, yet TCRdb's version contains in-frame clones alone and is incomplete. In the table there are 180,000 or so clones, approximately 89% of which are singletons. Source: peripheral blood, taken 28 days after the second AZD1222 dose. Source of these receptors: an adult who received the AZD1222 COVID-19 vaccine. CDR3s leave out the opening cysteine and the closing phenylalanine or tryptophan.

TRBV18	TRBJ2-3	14	ASTLTSGGGTDTQY
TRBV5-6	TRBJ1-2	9	ASSLQVSYT
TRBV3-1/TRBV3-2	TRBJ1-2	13	ASSPRQGSNYGYT
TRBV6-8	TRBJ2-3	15	ASSCSETSVCEDTQY
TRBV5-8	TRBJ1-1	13	ASSLRRTQNTEAF
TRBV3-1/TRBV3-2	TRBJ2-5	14	ASSQDWGAVRETQY
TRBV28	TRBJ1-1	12	ASSLGGRLTEAF
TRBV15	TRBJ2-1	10	ATSTNGPEQF
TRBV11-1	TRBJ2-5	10	ASSLSRETQY
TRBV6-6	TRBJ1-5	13	ASTILGNSNQPQH
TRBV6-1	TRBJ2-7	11	ASSEQEFYEQY
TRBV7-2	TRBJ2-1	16	ASSLHPVGTGAPREQF
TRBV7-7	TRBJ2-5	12	ASSPSTGKETQY
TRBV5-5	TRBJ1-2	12	ASSLIGQGARYT
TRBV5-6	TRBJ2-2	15	ASSFLTGGLSTGELF
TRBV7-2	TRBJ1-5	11	ASRTFVGQPQH
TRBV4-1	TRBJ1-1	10	ASSQLEKEAF
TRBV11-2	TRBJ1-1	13	ASSLRGQANTEAF
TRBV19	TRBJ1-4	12	ATESRGSNEKLF
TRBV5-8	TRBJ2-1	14	ASRHAVRERYNEQF
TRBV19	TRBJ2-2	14	ASADRLAGGIGELF
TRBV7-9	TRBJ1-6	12	ASSSGQQNSPLH
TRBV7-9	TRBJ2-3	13	ASSFGGSGPDTQY
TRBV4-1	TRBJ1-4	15	ASSPSGTLATNEKLF
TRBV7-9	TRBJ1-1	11	ASSLYMSTEAF
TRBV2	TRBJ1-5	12	ASSDWNSNQPQH
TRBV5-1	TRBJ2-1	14	ASSLAGTVSYNEQF
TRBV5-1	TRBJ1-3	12	ASSLDPGKITLY
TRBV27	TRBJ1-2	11	ASSLSSSYGYT
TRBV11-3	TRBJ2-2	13	ASSLGGGNTGELF
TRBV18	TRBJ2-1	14	ASSPIGLAGDNEQF
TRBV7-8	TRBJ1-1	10	ASAKGNTEAF
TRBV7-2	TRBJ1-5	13	ASSFSDSSNQPQH
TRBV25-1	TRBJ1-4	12	ASSVQGADEKLF
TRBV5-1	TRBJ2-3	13	ASSSTGDSTDTQY
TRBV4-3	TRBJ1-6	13	ASSQPDRGNSPLH
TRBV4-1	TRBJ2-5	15	ASSHLGLAGRQETQY
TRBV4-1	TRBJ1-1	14	ASSQGGGSLDTEAF
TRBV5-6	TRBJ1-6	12	ASSLGRGYSPLH
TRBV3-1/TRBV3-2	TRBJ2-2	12	ASSRGQGVGELF
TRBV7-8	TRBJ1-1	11	ASSSGHATEAF
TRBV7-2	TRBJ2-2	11	ASSLVSTGELF
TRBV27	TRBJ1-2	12	ASSLLGFGYGYT